The 26 T cell receptor beta chains below come from one sample, sequenced in a study of shared clonotypes between healthy human individuals. Positive CCR7 selection of CD45RO-negative cells yielded the naive CD8 cells, and terminally differentiated effector memory CD45RA+ cells were excluded. Sequencing used immunoSEQ multiplex PCR; TCRdb keeps in-frame clones, though not all of them. This table holds 1.5 million to 2.5 million clones, over 85% found once. Sequenced sample: naive CD8+ T cells sorted from blood. The receptors derive from a man aged 18 to 30 in good health.

Comments on this clone: The sample contains more than one DNA sequence encoding this CDR3. The rearrangement joins TRBV4-3 to TRBJ2-7, with 7 bases identical to TRBD1. Trimming cost V 2 bases and J 3 bases; bases outside gene matches: 1. The CDR3 runs 13 residues. Germline values: CDR1 LGHNA, CDR2 YSLEER. The CDR3 protein is CASSQYRGYEQYF. The CDR3 DNA is TGCGCCAGCAGCCAATACAGGGGCTACGAGCAGTACTTC.

CDR3 in DNA: TGTGCCACCCATGTAGGAAACGAGCAGTTCTTC. It codes for CATHVGNEQFF. The chain couples TRBV28 to TRBJ2-1, with D uncertain. CDR1 and CDR2 (germline): MDHEN, SYDVKM. The V end lost 10 bases, the J end lost 10 bases, and 14 bases lay between the germline ends. This CDR3 region has 11 residues.

V gene TRBV27 combines with J gene TRBJ1-5; TRBD1 aligns across 7 bases. The V gene's germline CDR1 is MNHEY and CDR2 SMNVEV (reference sequence). The CDR3 runs 14 residues. After removal of 3 bases from V and 7 bases from J, the junction contained 6 bases not matched to a gene. This CDR3 is CASSLGRGRQPQHF. CDR3 coding DNA: TGTGCCAGCAGTTTGGGCAGGGGGAGGCAGCCCCAGCATTTT.

The chain is built from TRBV19 and TRBJ1-5; D gene unclear. Germline CDR1 is LNHDA and CDR2 is SQIVND (reference sequence). V was clipped by 5 bases and J by 3 bases, with 8 bases between them. The CDR3 is 13 amino acids. The CDR3 bases are TGTGCCAGTAGTCCACAGATCAATCAGCCCCAGCATTTT. It encodes CASSPQINQPQHF.

The rearrangement joins TRBV5-6 to TRBJ2-1, with a weak D call TRBD2 (6 bases). The CDR3 extends over 15 amino acids. V lost 2 bases and J lost 7, with 16 bases in between. CDR1 is SGHDT and CDR2 is YYEEEE in the germline V gene. CDR3 loop: CASSLTSLAGNEQFF. DNA for the CDR3: TGTGCCAGCAGCTTAACTTCACTAGCTGGAAATGAGCAGTTCTTC.

Points on this clone: Other DNA sequences in the sample encode the same CDR3. This rearrangement joins TRBV5-1 to TRBJ2-7; TRBD1 matches at 7 bases. This CDR3 has 14 residues. Looked up from germline, CDR1 is SGHRS and CDR2 is YFSETQ. Trimming cost V 0 bases and J 3 bases; bases outside gene matches: 3. The CDR3 bases are TGCGCCAGCAGCTTGGGACAGGGCCTCTACGAGCAGTACTTC. Amino acid sequence: CASSLGQGLYEQYF.

The chain uses TRBV6-5 and TRBJ2-5; 8 nucleotides align to TRBD2. This CDR3 comprises 16 residues. Germline assignment: CDR1 MNHEY and CDR2 SVGAGI. Unmatched junction bases numbered 7, after V lost 4 bases and J lost 0 bases. CDR3 in amino acids: CASSFLTGGYQETQYF. The CDR3 coding sequence is TGTGCCAGCAGTTTCTTAACGGGAGGGTACCAAGAGACCCAGTACTTC.

Notes on this clone: The junction does not match germline at one end; this may be a read error. This chain uses TRBV7-9 with TRBJ1-2, with TRBD1 identical over 8 bases. The CDR3 has 16 amino acids. The V gene's germline CDR1 is SEHNR and CDR2 FQNEAQ (reference sequence). As DNA, the CDR3 is TGCGCCAGCAGCCAGTTGCCAGGGGGCGCTTTGGGTGGCTACACCTTC. Amino acids: CASSQLPGGALGGYTF.

The gene calls are TRBV5-1 and TRBJ2-6, with 9 bases aligning to TRBD1. Germline V lookup: CDR1 SGHRS, CDR2 YFSETQ. The CDR3 runs 18 residues. The J segment lost 4 bases and the V segment lost 4 bases, leaving 12 bases of the junction unmatched. The chain's CDR3 is CASSLSSWTGAGANVLTF. CDR3 nucleotide sequence: TGCGCCAGCAGCCTATCTTCTTGGACAGGGGCAGGGGCCAACGTCCTGACTTTC.

The gene calls are TRBV6-5 and TRBJ2-4; D ambiguous. This CDR3 contains 12 residues. Germline V lookup: CDR1 MNHEY, CDR2 SVGAGI. V was pared by 9 bases and J by 5 bases, with 11 bases between. This chain's CDR3 is CASLDIQNIQYF. CDR3 in DNA: TGTGCCAGTCTTGACATCCAAAACATTCAGTACTTC.

V usage is TRBV30 and J usage is TRBJ2-5, with D hard to call. Germline V gene data show CDR1 as GTSNPN and CDR2 as SVGIG (reference sequence). CDR3 length: 13 residues. The germline V and J ends were trimmed by 1 base and 5 bases, with 11 bases remaining between them. CDR3: CAWSAAGPETQYF. The CDR3 bases are TGTGCCTGGAGTGCAGCCGGGCCGGAGACCCAGTACTTC. Complete variable domain (other parts from reference TRBV30 and TRBJ2-5): SQTIHQWPATLVQPVGSPLSLECTVEGTSNPNLYWYRQAAGRGLQLLFYSVGIGQISSEVPQNLSASRPQDRQFILSSKKLLLSDSGFYLCAWSAAGPETQYFGPGTRLLVL.

The V and J genes are TRBV10-1 and TRBJ2-1; D remains unclear. This CDR3 spans 16 amino acids. The V gene's germline CDR1 is WNHNN and CDR2 SYGVQD (reference sequence). V gave up 0 bases and J gave up 3 bases, with 12 bases separating them. CDR3 region: CASSESGSVRYNEQFF. CDR3 DNA: TGCGCCAGCAGTGAGTCGGGCAGCGTTCGCTACAATGAGCAGTTCTTC.

This clone occurred once. V is TRBV6-6 and J is TRBJ2-1, with a possible D match to TRBD1 (5 bases). Looked up from germline, CDR1 is MNHNY and CDR2 is SVGAGI (reference sequence). Trimming removed 3 bases from V and 4 bases from J, with 10 bases in between. The length of the CDR3 is 14 residues. CDR3: CASSYSQGYNEQFF. The DNA for the CDR3 is TGTGCCAGCAGTTATTCGCAGGGTTACAATGAGCAGTTCTTC.

The CDR3 sequence is CASSLSSGTNNYEQYF. The CDR3 bases are TGTGCCAGCAGTTTATCTTCCGGGACGAACAATTACGAGCAGTACTTC. V gene TRBV27 combines with J gene TRBJ2-7; either TRBD1 or TRBD2 may fit D (5 bases each). Trimming left V 0 bases short and J 4 bases short, with 16 bases between. The CDR3 extends over 16 amino acids. Germline CDR1 and CDR2: MNHEY and SMNVEV (reference sequence).

This clone appeared once. This chain uses TRBV6-1 with TRBJ2-2; D unresolved. The V end lost 6 bases, the J end lost 0 bases, and 11 bases lay between the germline ends. This CDR3 is 15 amino acids long. Germline CDR1 MNHNS, CDR2 SASEGT. The CDR3 is CASRADVANTGELFF. The DNA for the CDR3 is TGTGCCAGCAGGGCCGACGTCGCGAACACCGGGGAGCTGTTTTTT.

V usage is TRBV11-3 and J usage is TRBJ2-2; 13 nucleotides agree with TRBD2. V lost 4 bases to trimming and J lost 7 bases; unmatched junction nucleotides: 6. The CDR3 length is 16 residues. Per germline, CDR1 SGHNT and CDR2 YENEEA. Here the CDR3 reads CASSSGLAGEDGELFF. The DNA for the CDR3 is TGTGCCAGCAGCTCCGGACTAGCGGGAGAAGACGGGGAGCTGTTTTTT. Based on the CDR3 plus reference TRBV11-3 and TRBJ2-2, the full variable domain is EAGVVQSPRYKIIEKKQPVAFWCNPISGHNTLYWYLQNLGQGPELLIRYENEEAVDDSQLPKDRFSAERLKGVDSTLKIQPAELGDSAVYLCASSSGLAGEDGELFFGEGSRLTVL.

This clone was observed a single time. The sample holds other DNA sequences that translate to the same CDR3. This chain connects TRBV7-3 to TRBJ2-1; D remains ambiguous. Trimming removed 2 bases at V and 4 bases at J, with 6 bases between. The CDR3 is 13 amino acids. The V gene's germline CDR1 is SGHTA and CDR2 FQGTGA. The CDR3 sequence is CASSLGLYNEQFF. The CDR3 bases are TGTGCCAGCAGCTTAGGCCTATACAATGAGCAGTTCTTC.

The chain employs TRBV10-2 and TRBJ1-1, with D maybe TRBD1 (5 bases). V lost 0 bases, J lost 1 base, and 9 bases lay in between. CDR1 and CDR2 from the germline V gene are WSHSY and SAAADI. The CDR3 extends over 15 amino acids. Here the CDR3 DNA reads TGCGCCAGCAGTGAGTCGGCAGGGTGGAACACTGAAGCTTTCTTT. Translated, it gives CASSESAGWNTEAFF.

This sequence joins TRBV27 and TRBJ1-3; D might be TRBD1 (5 bases). The V gene lost 5 bases and the J gene lost 1 base, with 6 bases spanning the gap. The CDR3 extends over 13 amino acids. Germline V CDR1 and CDR2: MNHEY, SMNVEV (reference sequence). Here the CDR3 DNA reads TGTGCCAGCAGTGGGGGTTCTGGAAACACCATATATTTT. This codes for CASSGGSGNTIYF.

The V call is TRBV30, the J call TRBJ2-6; TRBD1 might be the D (6 bases). The CDR3 has 14 residues. Looked up from germline, CDR1 is GTSNPN and CDR2 is SVGIG (reference sequence). V lost 4 bases to trimming and J lost 2 bases, with 9 bases between them. The CDR3 bases are TGTGCCTGGACTGCAGGGGCTGGGGCCAACGTCCTGACTTTC. It is translated as CAWTAGAGANVLTF.

The V gene is TRBV7-8, the J gene TRBJ1-3, with 8 positions matching TRBD1. The CDR3 has 12 residues. Germline CDR1 is SGHVS and CDR2 is FQNEAQ. Trimming took 5 bases from V and 7 from J; bases not matched to a gene: 1. As DNA, the CDR3 is TGTGCCAGCAGCGACAGGGGTAACACCATATATTTT. This gives the protein CASSDRGNTIYF.

The gene calls are TRBV5-6 and TRBJ2-7, with D possibly TRBD1 on 5 matching bases. Trimming removed 2 bases from V and 6 bases from J, with 9 bases in between. This CDR3 region has 12 residues. Germline CDR1 SGHDT, CDR2 YYEEEE. The CDR3 region is CASSFGAGEQYF. DNA of the CDR3: TGTGCCAGCAGCTTTGGGGCCGGCGAGCAGTACTTC.

The chain recombines TRBV25-1 with TRBJ2-5; D is uncertain. The CDR3 is 12 amino acids. Germline V CDR1 and CDR2: MGHDK, SYGVNS. Trimming cost V 6 bases and J 2 bases, with 7 bases left between them. In nucleotides, the CDR3 is TGTGCCAGCAGCTTAGAACAAGAGACCCAGTACTTC. It codes for CASSLEQETQYF.

The chain joins TRBV27 to TRBJ2-5; D is ambiguous. With 1 base removed from V and 0 bases from J, the gap between germline ends came to 6 bases. Germline CDR1 is MNHEY and CDR2 is SMNVEV (reference sequence). The CDR3 spans 14 residues. The CDR3 here is CASSLYGHQETQYF. CDR3 coding DNA: TGTGCCAGCAGTTTATACGGACACCAAGAGACCCAGTACTTC.

This clone showed up just once. The chain employs TRBV21-1 and TRBJ2-1; the table's D gene call, TRBD2, was not cross checked with the DNA. TRBV21-1 is a pseudogene locus. The CDR3 covers 17 residues. This chain's CDR3 is CASSKGASGRTYNEQFF. In DNA form, the CDR3 reads TGTGCCAGCAGCAAAGGGGCTAGCGGGAGGACATACAATGAGCAGTTCTTC.

The CDR3: CASSIDRGDQETQYF. The CDR3 DNA reads TGCGCCAGCAGCATAGACAGGGGGGACCAAGAGACCCAGTACTTC. This chain links TRBV5-1 with TRBJ2-5; TRBD1 agrees at 9 bases. The length of the CDR3 is 15 residues. Germline V lookup: CDR1 SGHRS, CDR2 YFSETQ. V shed 4 bases, J shed 0 bases, and the junction held 4 bases outside the gene matches.